This TCR beta chain was retrieved from a study of blood T cell repertoires in COVID-19. The overall study: Acute-phase and convalescent COVID-19 samples originated in the United States, Italy and Spain.

Original processing methods: Using reference gene primer amplification, nucleated cell counts were estimated. Repertoires were generated with immunoSEQ multiplex PCR, while TCRdb's copy carries only in-frame clones and drops some. V and J calls plus clone size are reproduced from that table; the DNA served to infer D and trimming. The sample holds 210,000 or so clones, 70% to 90% seen once. Recruitment covered 20 to 25 US areas and drew participants whose ages spanned about 18 to 100 years. Unmatched junction bases numbered 2, after V lost 0 bases and J lost 0 bases. Germline values: CDR1 SGDLS, CDR2 YYNGEE. This CDR3 contains 15 residues.

This clonotype was sampled from a woman aged 40 to 55 with acute COVID-19. The sample consisted of PBMCs or T cells enriched from blood (not recorded which). V is TRBV9 and J is TRBJ1-1; 7 nucleotides line up with TRBD1. The CDR3 protein is CASSVGQGMNTEAFF. CDR3 in DNA: TGTGCCAGCAGCGTAGGACAGGGTATGAACACTGAAGCTTTCTTT.